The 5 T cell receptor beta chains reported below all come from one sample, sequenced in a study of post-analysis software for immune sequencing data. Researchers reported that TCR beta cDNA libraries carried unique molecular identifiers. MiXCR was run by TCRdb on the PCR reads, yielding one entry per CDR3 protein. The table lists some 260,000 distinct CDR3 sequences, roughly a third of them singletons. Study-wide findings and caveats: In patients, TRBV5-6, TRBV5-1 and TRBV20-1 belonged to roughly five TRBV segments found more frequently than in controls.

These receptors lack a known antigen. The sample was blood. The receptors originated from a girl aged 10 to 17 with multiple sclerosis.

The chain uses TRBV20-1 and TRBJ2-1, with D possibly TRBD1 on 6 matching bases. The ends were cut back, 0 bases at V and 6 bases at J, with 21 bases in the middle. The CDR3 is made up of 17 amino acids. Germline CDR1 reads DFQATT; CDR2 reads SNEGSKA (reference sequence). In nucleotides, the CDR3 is TGCAGTGCTAGAGATGGGGGCCAGTCCCGGGACATCAATGAGCAGTTCTTC. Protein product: CSARDGGQSRDINEQFF.

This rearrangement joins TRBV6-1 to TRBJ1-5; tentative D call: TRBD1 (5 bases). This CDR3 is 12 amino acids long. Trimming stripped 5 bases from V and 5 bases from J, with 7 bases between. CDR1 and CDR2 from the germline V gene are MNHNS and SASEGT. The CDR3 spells CASSQGHQPQHF. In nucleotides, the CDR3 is TGTGCCAGCAGTCAGGGACATCAGCCCCAGCATTTT.

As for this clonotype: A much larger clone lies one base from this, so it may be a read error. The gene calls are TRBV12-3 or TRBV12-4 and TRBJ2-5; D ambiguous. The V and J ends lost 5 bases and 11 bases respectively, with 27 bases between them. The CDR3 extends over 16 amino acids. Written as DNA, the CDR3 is TGTGCCAGCAGTGCCCCGACCTGGGGTGGCTACAATGAGCAGTACTTC. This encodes CASSAPTWGGYNEQYF.

As DNA, the CDR3 is TGTGCCAGCAGCCAAGATCGGGGGGGGGATGGAAACACCATATATTTT. It encodes CASSQDRGGDGNTIYF. The chain recombines TRBV4-2 with TRBJ1-3; a weak D match, TRBD1 (5 bases). The V gene lost 0 bases and the J gene lost 3 bases, with 12 bases spanning the gap. Germline V gene lookup returns CDR1 LGHNA and CDR2 YNFKEQ. This CDR3 is built from 16 residues.

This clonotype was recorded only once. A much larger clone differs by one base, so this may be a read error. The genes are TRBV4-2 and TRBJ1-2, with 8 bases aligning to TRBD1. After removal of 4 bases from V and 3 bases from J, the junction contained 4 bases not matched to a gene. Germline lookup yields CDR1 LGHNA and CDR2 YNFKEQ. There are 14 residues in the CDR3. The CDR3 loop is CASSPTGADYGYTF. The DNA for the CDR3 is TGTGCCAGCAGCCCGACAGGGGCGGACTATGGCTACACCTTC.